The clone carrying this TCR beta chain was detected many times. This sample was included in a study of neurological immune-mediated disorders. TCRdb ran MiXCR on the 5' RACE reads and lists one entry per CDR3 protein. The data hold about 70,000 distinct CDR3 sequences, with about 3% observed a single time. Germline CDR1 SGHRS, CDR2 YFSETQ. The CDR3 is 15 residues long. V was clipped by 4 bases and J by 1 base; unmatched bases: 3. The sequence was obtained from a woman aged 50 to 60 with multiple sclerosis. Material: PBMCs. This rearrangement joins TRBV5-1 to TRBJ2-3, with 10 bases that match TRBD2. The CDR3 bases are TGCGCCAGCAGCGTCGGGACTAGCGGCACAGATACGCAGTATTTT. Protein: CASSVGTSGTDTQYF.